The 7 T cell receptor beta chains given below trace back to one sample, sequenced in a study of blood T cell repertoires in COVID-19 (dated by TCRdb to the early 2020s). The library was prepared using the immunoSEQ multiplex PCR assay. Entries here come from immuneACCESS through TCRdb and include only in-frame sequences with V and J called. Some clones fail to appear in such tables; in the studies checked, an unresolved V gene covers under half of the shortfall, and the cause of the remainder is unknown. The sample contains around 180,000 clones, 89% of them found a single time. The ten most abundant clones make up about 2.1% of the sample. Sequenced sample: PBMCs or T cells enriched from blood (not recorded which). The receptors derive from a woman in her thirties or forties with acute COVID-19.

The CDR3 region is CASSFTLAGGPGTQYF. The CDR3 DNA follows: TGTGCCAGCAGCTTTACTCTAGCGGGAGGGCCTGGGACCCAGTACTTC. The rearrangement joins TRBV7-9 to TRBJ2-5; 12 bases line up with TRBD2. The germline V gene encodes CDR1 SEHNR and CDR2 FQNEAQ (reference sequence). V shed 3 bases, J shed 7 bases, and the junction held 9 bases outside the gene matches. CDR3 size: 16 residues.

The chain combines TRBV7-2 with TRBJ2-1, with 10 bases fitting TRBD2. The CDR3 is made up of 18 amino acids. From germline, CDR1 is SGHTA and CDR2 FQGNSA. The V gene end was trimmed by 4 bases and the J gene end by 8 bases; junction bases not matched to a gene: 17. The CDR3 reads CASSSRGEKREGLDEQFF. The DNA for the CDR3 is TGTGCCAGCAGCTCCCGAGGGGAAAAGCGGGAGGGCCTTGATGAGCAGTTCTTC.

The chain combines TRBV7-6 with TRBJ2-1; maybe TRBD2 (5 bases). This CDR3 spans 16 amino acids. Germline values: CDR1 SGHVS, CDR2 FNYEAQ. Trimming took off 4 bases at V and 4 bases at J, with 17 bases between the two ends. The CDR3 reads CASSYGRAGPYNEQFF. The CDR3 DNA reads as TGTGCCAGCAGCTACGGCCGGGCGGGCCCGTACAATGAGCAGTTCTTC.

This clone was seen a few times. The rearrangement links TRBV5-5 to TRBJ1-4; tentative D call: TRBD1 (6 bases). Looked up from germline, CDR1 is SGHKS and CDR2 is YYEKEE (reference sequence). V lost 3 bases to trimming and J lost 2 bases, with 8 bases between them. This CDR3 region has 14 residues. The CDR3 DNA follows: TGTGCCAGCAGCTGGACAGTGACTAATGAAAAACTGTTTTTT. Translated: CASSWTVTNEKLFF.

The chain employs TRBV7-3 and TRBJ2-3; D call uncertain. CDR1 is SGHTA, CDR2 FQGTGA, per germline. This CDR3 contains 13 residues. Trimming left V 5 bases short and J 2 bases short, with 8 bases between. Here the CDR3 DNA reads TGTGCCAGCAGCCTAGGCCCCACAGATACGCAGTATTTT. It encodes CASSLGPTDTQYF.

The genes are TRBV28 and TRBJ1-2, with 7 bases aligning to TRBD1. V trimming: 6 bases; J trimming: 0 bases; junction bases outside the gene matches: 7. The CDR3 totals 15 residues. Germline lookup yields CDR1 MDHEN and CDR2 SYDVKM. The CDR3 here is CASSQGQVANYGYTF. DNA of the CDR3: TGTGCCAGCAGCCAAGGACAGGTCGCTAACTATGGCTACACCTTC.

This chain connects TRBV23-1 to TRBJ2-5; 7 nucleotides align to TRBD1. TRBV23-1 is flagged as an ORF with uncertain function. The ends lost 0 bases at V and 1 base at J; junction bases unmatched: 11. The CDR3 covers 18 residues. CDR3 amino acids: CASSQSPVGGDFQETQYF. The CDR3 nucleotides are TGCGCCAGCAGTCAATCGCCGGTAGGGGGCGATTTCCAAGAGACCCAGTACTTC.